A single sample gave rise to the 8 T cell receptor beta chains below, sequenced in a study of blood T cell repertoires in COVID-19. Data came from immunoSEQ multiplex PCR; TCRdb stores just in-frame clones and leaves some out. The sample has about 200,000 clones, roughly 80% seen once. The sequenced sample was peripheral blood. The receptors were gathered from a woman of 80 years or more with acute or convalescent COVID-19.

The chain is built from TRBV5-4 and TRBJ2-1; D gene unclear. From germline, CDR1 is SGHNT and CDR2 YYREEE (reference sequence). V was clipped by 4 bases and J by 0 bases, with 11 bases between them. CDR3 size: 15 residues. Here the CDR3 reads CASSLDFSSYNEQFF. In nucleotides, the CDR3 is TGTGCCAGCAGCCTAGACTTTAGCTCCTACAATGAGCAGTTCTTC.

DNA for the CDR3: TGTGCCAGCAGTTTTGACAGGACCAATCAGCCCCAGCATTTT. Translated, it gives CASSFDRTNQPQHF. This chain uses TRBV6-5 with TRBJ1-5, with a weak D call TRBD1 (6 bases). V lost 4 bases and J 3 bases, leaving 10 bases between the germline ends. Germline V gene sequence: CDR1 MNHEY, CDR2 SVGAGI. This CDR3 region has 14 residues.

J is TRBJ2-5 and V is TRBV9, with 15 positions matching TRBD2. The CDR3 loop spans 17 amino acids. The trim removed 9 bases at V and 3 bases at J, leaving 12 bases unmatched. The germline gives CDR1 SGDLS, CDR2 YYNGEE. The CDR3 loop reads CATRTSGRAPLKETQYF. CDR3 nucleotide sequence: TGTGCCACCAGGACTAGCGGGAGGGCCCCCCTTAAAGAGACCCAGTACTTC.

V gene TRBV9 combines with J gene TRBJ2-5; 9 bases are shared with TRBD2. This CDR3 contains 15 residues. Losses at the gene ends were 1 base for V and 2 bases for J; bases not matched to a gene: 3. Germline lookup yields CDR1 SGDLS and CDR2 YYNGEE. The CDR3 region has the DNA TGTGCCAGCAGCGTAACCCTAGCGGGACAAGAGACCCAGTACTTC. Translating it yields CASSVTLAGQETQYF.

The rearrangement joins TRBV9 to TRBJ2-7; weak D call: TRBD2 (5 bases). Germline V gene sequence: CDR1 SGDLS, CDR2 YYNGEE. With 3 bases removed from V and 5 bases from J, the gap between germline ends came to 15 bases. This CDR3 is 14 amino acids long. As DNA, the CDR3 is TGTGCCAGCAGCGCCTGGACTTCCCCTAACGAGCAGTACTTC. The encoded protein is CASSAWTSPNEQYF.

This clone was detected a few times. The chain uses TRBV30 and TRBJ2-2; 9 nucleotides agree with TRBD2. The J segment lost 5 bases and the V segment lost 6 bases, leaving 7 bases of the junction unmatched. Germline V gene sequence: CDR1 GTSNPN, CDR2 SVGIG (reference sequence). The length of the CDR3 is 14 residues. Here the CDR3 reads CACPRREGTGELFF. The CDR3 nucleotides are TGTGCCTGCCCTCGGCGGGAGGGAACCGGGGAGCTGTTTTTT.

The V call is TRBV18, the J call TRBJ1-4; no firm D call. Trimming stripped 2 bases from V and 4 bases from J, with 8 bases between. This CDR3 is 14 amino acids long. Per the germline V gene, CDR1 is KGHSH and CDR2 is LQKENI. CDR3 region: CASSPSAVNEKLFF. The CDR3 DNA reads TGTGCCAGCTCACCATCGGCGGTTAATGAAAAACTGTTTTTT.

This chain uses TRBV11-2 with TRBJ1-2; D is perhaps TRBD1 (6 bases). The CDR3 is 14 amino acids. V lost 5 bases and J 4 bases, leaving 14 bases between the germline ends. The germline V gene has CDR1 SGHAT and CDR2 FQNNGV. The DNA for the CDR3 is TGTGCCAGCAGCCTTTCCCGGGACATCTATGGCTACACCTTC. This codes for CASSLSRDIYGYTF.